One sample yielded the 2 T cell receptor beta chains listed below, sequenced in a study of lymphopenia after photon versus proton radiotherapy. The assay was immunoSEQ multiplex PCR, and TCRdb's table has in-frame clones only and misses some. The sample has 65,000 to 85,000 clones, under 95% seen once; the top ten hold about 2.2%. The sequences come from peripheral blood, collected from a patient treated with photon-based radiotherapy. These receptors were taken from a woman in her thirties or forties with cholangiocarcinoma.

This clone was seen once. The chain carries TRBV28 and TRBJ2-7, with TRBD2 matching 10 bases. Germline trimming cut 6 bases from V and 3 bases from J; bases unmatched to any gene: 11. The CDR3 extends over 16 amino acids. Per the germline V gene, CDR1 is MDHEN and CDR2 is SYDVKM. The CDR3 bases are TGTGCCAGCAGCCCACCCAGACTAGCGGGCAACTACGAGCAGTACTTC. Amino acids: CASSPPRLAGNYEQYF.

This clone was picked up one time. The chain uses TRBV28 and TRBJ1-1, with TRBD1 as a possible D gene (5 bases). The CDR3 is made up of 12 amino acids. Trimming shortened V by 4 bases and J by 7 bases, and 10 bases separated the two germline ends. The germline CDR1 and CDR2 sequences are MDHEN and SYDVKM. The CDR3 DNA reads TGTGCCAGCAGTTCCTATGGGGGTGAAGCTTTCTTT. Encoded protein: CASSSYGGEAFF.